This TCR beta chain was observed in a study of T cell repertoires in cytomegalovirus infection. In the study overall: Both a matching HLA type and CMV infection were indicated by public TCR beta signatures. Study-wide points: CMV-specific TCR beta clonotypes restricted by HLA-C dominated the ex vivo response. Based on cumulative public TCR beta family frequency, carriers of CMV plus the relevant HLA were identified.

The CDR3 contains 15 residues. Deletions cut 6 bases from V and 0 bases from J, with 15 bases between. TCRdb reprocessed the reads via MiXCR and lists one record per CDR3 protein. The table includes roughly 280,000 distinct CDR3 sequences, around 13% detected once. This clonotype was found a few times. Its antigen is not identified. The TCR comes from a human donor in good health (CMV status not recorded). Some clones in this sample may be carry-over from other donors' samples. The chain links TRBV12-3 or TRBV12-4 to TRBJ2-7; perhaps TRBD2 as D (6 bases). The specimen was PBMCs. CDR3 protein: CASSRGTSSSYEQYF. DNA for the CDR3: TGTGCCAGCAGCCGGGGGACCTCGAGCTCCTACGAGCAGTACTTC.